This T cell receptor beta chain stems from a study of patients and donors after allogeneic stem cell transplantation. Using its own MiXCR run on the RT-PCR reads, TCRdb lists one record per CDR3 protein. The profile shows under 35,000 distinct CDR3 sequences, 37% of them singletons. This TCR was sampled from a human donor who was either an allogeneic HSCT recipient or a stem cell or donor lymphocyte infusion donor (not recorded which). It is not recorded whose cells these are; they may come from a transplant donor. Sample: blood, either unsorted or a sorted T cell fraction (not recorded which).

CDR3 in DNA: TGTGCCAGCAGCCCGAGTTTCACTGAAGCTTTCTTT. Its translation: CASSPSFTEAFF. The chain recombines TRBV11-3 with TRBJ1-1; D not certain. V was cut by 5 bases and J by 4 bases, with 8 bases left in between. CDR3 size: 12 residues. Per the germline V gene, CDR1 is SGHNT and CDR2 is YENEEA.